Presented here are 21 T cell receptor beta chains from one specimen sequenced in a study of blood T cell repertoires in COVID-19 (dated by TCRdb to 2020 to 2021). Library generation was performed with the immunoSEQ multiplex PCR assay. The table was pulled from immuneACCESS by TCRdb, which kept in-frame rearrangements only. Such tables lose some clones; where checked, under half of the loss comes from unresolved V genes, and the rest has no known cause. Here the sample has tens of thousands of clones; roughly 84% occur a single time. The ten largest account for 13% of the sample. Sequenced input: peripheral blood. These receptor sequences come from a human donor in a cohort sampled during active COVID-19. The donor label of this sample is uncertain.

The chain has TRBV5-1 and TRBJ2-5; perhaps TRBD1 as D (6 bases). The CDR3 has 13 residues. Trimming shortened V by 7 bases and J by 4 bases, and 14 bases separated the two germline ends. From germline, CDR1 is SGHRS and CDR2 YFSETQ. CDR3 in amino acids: CASFSARGETQYF. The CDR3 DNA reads TGCGCCAGCTTCTCGGCCAGGGGAGAGACCCAGTACTTC.

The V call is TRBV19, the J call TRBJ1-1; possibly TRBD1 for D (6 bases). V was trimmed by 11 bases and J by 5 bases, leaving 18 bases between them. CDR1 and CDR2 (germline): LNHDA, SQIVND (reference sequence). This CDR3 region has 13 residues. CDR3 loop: CALTRGAGTEAFF. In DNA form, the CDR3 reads TGTGCCCTCACCCGGGGGGCGGGTACTGAAGCTTTCTTT.

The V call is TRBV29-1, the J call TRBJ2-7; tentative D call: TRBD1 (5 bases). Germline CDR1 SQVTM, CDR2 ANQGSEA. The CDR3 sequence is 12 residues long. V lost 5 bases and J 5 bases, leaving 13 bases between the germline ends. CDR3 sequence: CSVRQGPDEQYF. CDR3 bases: TGCAGCGTTCGCCAGGGCCCCGACGAGCAGTACTTC.

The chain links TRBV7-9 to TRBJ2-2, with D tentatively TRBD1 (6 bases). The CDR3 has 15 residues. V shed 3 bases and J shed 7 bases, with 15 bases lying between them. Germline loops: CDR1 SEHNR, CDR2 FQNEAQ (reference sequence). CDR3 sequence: CASSLGDTSIGELFF. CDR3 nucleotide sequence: TGTGCCAGCAGCTTGGGGGACACGTCAATCGGGGAGCTGTTTTTT.

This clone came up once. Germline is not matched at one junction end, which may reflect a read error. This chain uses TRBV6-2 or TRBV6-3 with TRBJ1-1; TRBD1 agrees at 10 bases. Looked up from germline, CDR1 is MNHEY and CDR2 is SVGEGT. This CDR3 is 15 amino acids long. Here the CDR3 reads CASRYWDRGVLEAFF. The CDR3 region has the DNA TGTGCCAGCAGGTACTGGGACAGGGGTGTCCTTGAAGCTTTCTTT.

The CDR3 protein is CASSEDRYQETQYF. CDR3 coding DNA: TGTGCCAGCAGCGAGGACAGGTACCAAGAGACCCAGTACTTC. This chain uses TRBV5-4 with TRBJ2-5, with TRBD1 matching over 7 bases. CDR1 is SGHNT, CDR2 YYREEE, per germline (reference sequence). The junction had 3 bases not matched to a gene; V was cut back by 4 bases and J by 0 bases. The CDR3 totals 14 residues.

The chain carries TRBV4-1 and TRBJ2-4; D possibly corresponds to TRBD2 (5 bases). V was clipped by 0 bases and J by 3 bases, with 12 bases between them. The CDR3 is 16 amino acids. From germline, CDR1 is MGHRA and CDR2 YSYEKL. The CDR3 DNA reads TGCGCCAGCAGCCAAGAAAGGACTCGGGGCAAAAACATTCAGTACTTC. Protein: CASSQERTRGKNIQYF.

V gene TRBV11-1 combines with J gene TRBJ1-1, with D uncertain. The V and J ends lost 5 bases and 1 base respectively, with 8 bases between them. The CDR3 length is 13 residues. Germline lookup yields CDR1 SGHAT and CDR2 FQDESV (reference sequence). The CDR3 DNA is TGTGCCAGCAGCCCCTGGCCGAACACTGAAGCTTTCTTT. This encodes CASSPWPNTEAFF.

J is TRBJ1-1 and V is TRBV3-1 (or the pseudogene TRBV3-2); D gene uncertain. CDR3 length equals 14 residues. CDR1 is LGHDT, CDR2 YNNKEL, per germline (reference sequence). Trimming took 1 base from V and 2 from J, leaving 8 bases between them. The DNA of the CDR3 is TGTGCCAGCAGCCAAGGTCGAGTTAACACTGAAGCTTTCTTT. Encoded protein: CASSQGRVNTEAFF.

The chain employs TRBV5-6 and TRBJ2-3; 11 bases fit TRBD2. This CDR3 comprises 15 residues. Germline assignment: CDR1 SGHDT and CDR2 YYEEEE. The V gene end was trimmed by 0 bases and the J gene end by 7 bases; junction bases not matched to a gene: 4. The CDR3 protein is CASSLATSGGYTQYF. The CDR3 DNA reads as TGTGCCAGCAGCTTGGCCACTAGCGGGGGTTATACGCAGTATTTT.

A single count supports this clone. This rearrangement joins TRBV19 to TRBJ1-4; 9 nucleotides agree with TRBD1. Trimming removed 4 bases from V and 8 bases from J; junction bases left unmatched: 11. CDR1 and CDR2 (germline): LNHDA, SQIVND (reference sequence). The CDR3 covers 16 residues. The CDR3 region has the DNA TGTGCCAGTAGTACGGGACAGGGAGTGGTAAAGGAAAAACTGTTTTTT. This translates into CASSTGQGVVKEKLFF.

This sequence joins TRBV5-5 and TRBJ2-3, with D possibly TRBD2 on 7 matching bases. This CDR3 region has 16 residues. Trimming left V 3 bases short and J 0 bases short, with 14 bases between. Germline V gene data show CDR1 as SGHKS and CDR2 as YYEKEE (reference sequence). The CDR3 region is CASSWEGGPSTDTQYF. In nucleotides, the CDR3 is TGTGCCAGCAGCTGGGAGGGGGGACCCAGCACAGATACGCAGTATTTT.

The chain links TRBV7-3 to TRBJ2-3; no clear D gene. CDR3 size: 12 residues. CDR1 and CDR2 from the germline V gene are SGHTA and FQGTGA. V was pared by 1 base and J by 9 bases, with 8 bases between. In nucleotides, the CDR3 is TGTGCCAGCAGCTTAAATCGCGAAACGCAGTATTTT. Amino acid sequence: CASSLNRETQYF.

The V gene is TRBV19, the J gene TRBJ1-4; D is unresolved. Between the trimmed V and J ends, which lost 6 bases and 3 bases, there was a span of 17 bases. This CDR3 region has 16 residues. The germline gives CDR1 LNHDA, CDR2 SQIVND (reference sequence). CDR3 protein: CASSGPGGRANEKLFF. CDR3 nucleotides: TGTGCCAGTAGCGGGCCAGGAGGCAGAGCTAATGAAAAACTGTTTTTT.

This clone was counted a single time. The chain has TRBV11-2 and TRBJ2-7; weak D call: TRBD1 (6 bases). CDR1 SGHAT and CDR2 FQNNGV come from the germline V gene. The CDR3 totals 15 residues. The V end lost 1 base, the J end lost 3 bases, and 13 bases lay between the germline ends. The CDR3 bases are TGTGCCAGCAGCTTAGTCCAGGGGACCCACTACGAGCAGTACTTC. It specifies CASSLVQGTHYEQYF.

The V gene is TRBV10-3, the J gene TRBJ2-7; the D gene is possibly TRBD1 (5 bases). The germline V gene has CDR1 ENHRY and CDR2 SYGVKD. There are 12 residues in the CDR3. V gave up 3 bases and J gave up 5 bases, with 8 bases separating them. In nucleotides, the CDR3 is TGTGCCATCAGTGAACAGGACCACGAGCAGTACTTC. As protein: CAISEQDHEQYF.

For the CDR3, the DNA is TGCAGCGTTACTAGCGGCGGGGAGCTGTTTTTT. This sequence encodes CSVTSGGELFF. The chain has TRBV29-1 and TRBJ2-2; 8 positions agree with TRBD2. Per germline, CDR1 SQVTM and CDR2 ANQGSEA. The CDR3 runs 11 residues. J was trimmed by 7 bases and V by 5 bases; bases with no gene match: 0.

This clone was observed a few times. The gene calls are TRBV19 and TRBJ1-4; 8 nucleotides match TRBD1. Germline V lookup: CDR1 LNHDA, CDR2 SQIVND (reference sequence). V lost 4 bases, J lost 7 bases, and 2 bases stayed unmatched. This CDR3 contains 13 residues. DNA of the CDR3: TGTGCCAGTAGTAAACAGGGGGGTGAAAAACTGTTTTTT. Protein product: CASSKQGGEKLFF.

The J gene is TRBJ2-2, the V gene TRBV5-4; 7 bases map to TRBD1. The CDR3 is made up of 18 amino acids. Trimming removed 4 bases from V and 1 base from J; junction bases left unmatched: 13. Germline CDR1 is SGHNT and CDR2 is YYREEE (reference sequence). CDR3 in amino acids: CASSDFRARQGNTGELFF. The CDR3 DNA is TGTGCCAGCAGCGACTTCCGCGCGCGACAGGGGAACACCGGGGAGCTGTTTTTT.

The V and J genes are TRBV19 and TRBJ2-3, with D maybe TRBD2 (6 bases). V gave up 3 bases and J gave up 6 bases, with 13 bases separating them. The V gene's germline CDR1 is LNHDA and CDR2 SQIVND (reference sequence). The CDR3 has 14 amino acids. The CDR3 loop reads CASSIRAGPDTQYF. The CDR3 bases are TGTGCCAGTAGTATTAGGGCGGGGCCCGATACGCAGTATTTT.

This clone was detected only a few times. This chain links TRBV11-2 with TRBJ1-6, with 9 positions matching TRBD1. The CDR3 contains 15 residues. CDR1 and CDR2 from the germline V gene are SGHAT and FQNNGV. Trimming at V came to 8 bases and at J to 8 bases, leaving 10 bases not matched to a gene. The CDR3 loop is CASQLSGQGHSPLHF. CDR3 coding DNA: TGTGCCAGCCAATTATCGGGACAGGGACATTCACCCCTCCACTTT.